Listed below are T cell receptor beta chains from one sample, sequenced in a study of blood T cell repertoires in COVID-19. Repertoires were generated with immunoSEQ multiplex PCR, while TCRdb's copy carries only in-frame clones and drops some. The data show about 360,000 clones, with approximately 86% seen just once and 7.1% held by the top ten. Material for sequencing was peripheral blood. Receptors were obtained from a woman aged 60 to 75 with COVID-19, enrolled during active disease. CDR3s include the opening cysteine and the closing phenylalanine or tryptophan. A D gene is named only where the DNA matches it firmly. Rows may omit the clone size; those that give it use once, few, many or a size class.

D gene: TRBD2; clone size: -; V gene: TRBV5-1; J gene: TRBJ2-1; CDR3 protein: CASSLVPGGPNEQFF; CDR3 DNA: TGCGCCAGCAGCTTGGTCCCGGGGGGGCCCAATGAGCAGTTCTTC
D gene: TRBD2; clone size: once; V gene: TRBV7-3; J gene: TRBJ2-7; CDR3 protein: CASSLSPGGSYEQYF; CDR3 DNA: TGTGCCAGCAGCTTATCCCCGGGGGGTTCCTACGAGCAGTACTTC
D gene: TRBD1; clone size: -; V gene: TRBV4-2; J gene: TRBJ1-1; CDR3 protein: CASSQSRTGGRGTEAFF; CDR3 DNA: TGTGCCAGCAGCCAATCCCGGACAGGGGGTAGAGGCACTGAAGCTTTCTTT
D gene: -; clone size: -; V gene: TRBV27; J gene: TRBJ1-4; CDR3 protein: CASSLNGGANEKLFF; CDR3 DNA: TGTGCCAGCAGTTTAAACGGCGGGGCTAATGAAAAACTGTTTTTT
D gene: TRBD1; clone size: -; V gene: TRBV27; J gene: TRBJ1-6; CDR3 protein: CASSLRGQAYNSPLHF; CDR3 DNA: TGTGCCAGCAGTTTACGGGGACAGGCCTATAATTCACCCCTCCACTTT
D gene: -; clone size: -; V gene: TRBV30; J gene: TRBJ2-3; CDR3 protein: CAFGGGSADTQYF; CDR3 DNA: TGTGCCTTTGGTGGAGGTAGCGCGGATACGCAGTATTTT
D gene: -; clone size: -; V gene: TRBV10-3; J gene: TRBJ2-2; CDR3 protein: CATTGQGNGELFF; CDR3 DNA: TGTGCCACCACCGGGCAGGGTAACGGGGAGCTGTTTTTT
D gene: -; clone size: -; V gene: TRBV11-3; J gene: TRBJ2-1; CDR3 protein: CASSLDSASNEQFF; CDR3 DNA: TGTGCCAGCAGCTTAGATAGTGCTAGCAATGAGCAGTTCTTC
D gene: TRBD1; clone size: -; V gene: TRBV6-5; J gene: TRBJ1-5; CDR3 protein: CASSRQGAANQPQHF; CDR3 DNA: TGTGCCAGCAGTCGACAGGGGGCAGCCAATCAGCCCCAGCATTTT
D gene: -; clone size: -; V gene: TRBV27; J gene: TRBJ1-2; CDR3 protein: CASTLTWPPGLPLQGAGYTF; CDR3 DNA: TGTGCCAGCACCTTGACTTGGCCCCCGGGACTCCCTCTTCAAGGGGCTGGCTACACCTTC
D gene: -; clone size: -; V gene: TRBV7-9; J gene: TRBJ2-3; CDR3 protein: CASSFGQGTDTQYF; CDR3 DNA: TGTGCCAGCAGCTTTGGCCAGGGCACAGATACGCAGTATTTT
D gene: -; clone size: -; V gene: TRBV4-3; J gene: TRBJ1-1; CDR3 protein: CASSPQGLTEAFF; CDR3 DNA: TGCGCCAGCAGCCCACAGGGTCTAACTGAAGCTTTCTTT
D gene: -; clone size: once; V gene: TRBV6-1; J gene: TRBJ2-7; CDR3 protein: CASSEYSGGRGYEQYF; CDR3 DNA: TGTGCCAGCAGTGAATATTCTGGGGGCAGGGGCTACGAGCAGTACTTC
D gene: -; clone size: -; V gene: TRBV25-1; J gene: TRBJ1-1; CDR3 protein: CASVSHQGAEAFF; CDR3 DNA: TGTGCCAGCGTATCACATCAGGGCGCTGAAGCTTTCTTT
D gene: -; clone size: -; V gene: TRBV19; J gene: TRBJ1-1; CDR3 protein: CASSIIEAGGTEAFF; CDR3 DNA: TGTGCCAGTAGTATCATCGAGGCGGGTGGCACTGAAGCTTTCTTT
D gene: -; clone size: once; V gene: TRBV7-2; J gene: TRBJ1-4; CDR3 protein: CASSFGGGEKLFF; CDR3 DNA: TGTGCCAGCAGCTTTGGGGGGGGTGAAAAACTGTTTTTT
D gene: TRBD2; clone size: -; V gene: TRBV29-1; J gene: TRBJ2-1; CDR3 protein: CSVVGERGGYEQFF; CDR3 DNA: TGCAGCGTTGTCGGCGAGCGGGGGGGCTATGAGCAGTTCTTC
D gene: -; clone size: -; V gene: TRBV7-8; J gene: TRBJ2-2; CDR3 protein: CASSLGLNRGELFF; CDR3 DNA: TGTGCCAGCAGCCTGGGACTGAATCGGGGGGAGCTGTTTTTT
D gene: TRBD2; clone size: -; V gene: TRBV2; J gene: TRBJ2-7; CDR3 protein: CASQLTSGSYEQYF; CDR3 DNA: TGTGCCAGTCAGCTGACTAGCGGCTCCTACGAGCAGTACTTC
D gene: TRBD2; clone size: -; V gene: TRBV18; J gene: TRBJ2-7; CDR3 protein: CASSPSGGVGEQYF; CDR3 DNA: TGTGCCAGCTCACCTTCCGGGGGGGTGGGCGAGCAGTACTTC
D gene: -; clone size: -; V gene: TRBV19; J gene: TRBJ1-2; CDR3 protein: CASSIIDRGEFYGYTF; CDR3 DNA: TGTGCCAGTAGTATAATAGATAGGGGCGAATTCTATGGCTACACCTTC
D gene: TRBD1; clone size: -; V gene: TRBV3-1/TRBV3-2; J gene: TRBJ1-2; CDR3 protein: CASSQSRTGYGYTF; CDR3 DNA: TGTGCCAGCAGCCAATCCCGGACAGGCTATGGCTACACCTTC
D gene: TRBD1; clone size: -; V gene: TRBV5-6; J gene: TRBJ1-1; CDR3 protein: CASSLAGQGLF; CDR3 DNA: TGTGCCAGCAGCTTGGCGGGACAGGGCTTATTT
D gene: TRBD1; clone size: few; V gene: TRBV5-1; J gene: TRBJ1-1; CDR3 protein: CASSLSPGGTEAFF; CDR3 DNA: TGCGCCAGCAGCTTGAGCCCAGGGGGCACTGAAGCTTTCTTT
D gene: TRBD1; clone size: -; V gene: TRBV5-1; J gene: TRBJ2-7; CDR3 protein: CASSYTGTGGGEQYF; CDR3 DNA: TGCGCCAGCAGTTATACCGGGACAGGGGGAGGCGAGCAGTACTTC
D gene: TRBD1; clone size: -; V gene: TRBV10-3; J gene: TRBJ2-3; CDR3 protein: CAIRGTGGPDTQYF; CDR3 DNA: TGTGCCATCAGGGGGACAGGGGGCCCAGATACGCAGTATTTT
D gene: -; clone size: -; V gene: TRBV12-3/TRBV12-4; J gene: TRBJ2-7; CDR3 protein: CASSQDKSYEQYF; CDR3 DNA: TGTGCCAGCAGTCAGGACAAATCCTACGAGCAGTACTTC
D gene: -; clone size: -; V gene: TRBV5-5; J gene: TRBJ1-5; CDR3 protein: CASRANFGVGGQPQHF; CDR3 DNA: TGTGCCAGCAGAGCTAATTTTGGGGTGGGAGGACAGCCCCAGCATTTT
D gene: TRBD2; clone size: -; V gene: TRBV7-6; J gene: TRBJ2-3; CDR3 protein: CASSSSPRGGTDTQYF; CDR3 DNA: TGTGCCAGCAGCTCCTCTCCCCGGGGGGGCACAGATACGCAGTATTTT
D gene: TRBD2; clone size: -; V gene: TRBV15; J gene: TRBJ2-7; CDR3 protein: CATSRDLGLAGSTSSYEQYF; CDR3 DNA: TGTGCCACCAGCAGAGATTTGGGACTAGCGGGGAGCACCTCTTCCTACGAGCAGTACTTC
D gene: -; clone size: few; V gene: TRBV5-4; J gene: TRBJ1-2; CDR3 protein: CASSMLLSYGYTF; CDR3 DNA: TGTGCCAGCAGCATGCTCCTGAGCTATGGCTACACCTTC
D gene: -; clone size: once; V gene: TRBV5-1; J gene: TRBJ2-7; CDR3 protein: CASSLQDGINYEQYF; CDR3 DNA: TGCGCCAGCAGCCTACAGGACGGAATAAATTACGAGCAGTACTTC
D gene: TRBD2; clone size: few; V gene: TRBV29-1; J gene: TRBJ2-3; CDR3 protein: CSVGGGPDTQYF; CDR3 DNA: TGCAGCGTTGGCGGGGGGCCAGATACGCAGTATTTT
D gene: TRBD1; clone size: -; V gene: TRBV24-1; J gene: TRBJ2-2; CDR3 protein: CATSETKGGSGTGELFF; CDR3 DNA: TGTGCCACCAGTGAAACAAAAGGGGGCAGTGGCACCGGGGAGCTGTTTTTT
D gene: -; clone size: -; V gene: TRBV11-3; J gene: TRBJ1-2; CDR3 protein: CASSHMDSYGYTF; CDR3 DNA: TGTGCCAGCAGCCACATGGACAGCTATGGCTACACCTTC
D gene: TRBD1; clone size: -; V gene: TRBV2; J gene: TRBJ1-1; CDR3 protein: CASIRDRGDTEAFF; CDR3 DNA: TGTGCCAGCATCCGGGACAGGGGGGACACTGAAGCTTTCTTT
D gene: -; clone size: -; V gene: TRBV7-2; J gene: TRBJ2-2; CDR3 protein: CASSSEGAGELFF; CDR3 DNA: TGTGCCAGCAGCTCCGAGGGGGCCGGGGAGCTGTTTTTT
D gene: -; clone size: -; V gene: TRBV14; J gene: TRBJ1-1; CDR3 protein: CASSQGASTEAFF; CDR3 DNA: TGTGCCAGCAGCCAGGGGGCGTCCACTGAAGCTTTCTTT
D gene: TRBD1; clone size: -; V gene: TRBV6-5; J gene: TRBJ1-1; CDR3 protein: CASSYPTGRAFF; CDR3 DNA: TGTGCCAGCAGTTACCCGACAGGGCGGGCTTTCTTT
D gene: TRBD1; clone size: -; V gene: TRBV28; J gene: TRBJ1-6; CDR3 protein: CASIVGGTGGAQNSPLHF; CDR3 DNA: TGTGCCAGCATTGTGGGGGGGACAGGGGGCGCGCAGAATTCACCCCTCCACTTT
D gene: -; clone size: -; V gene: TRBV5-1; J gene: TRBJ1-5; CDR3 protein: CASSSMPHQPQHF; CDR3 DNA: TGCGCCAGCAGCAGCATGCCCCATCAGCCCCAGCATTTT
D gene: -; clone size: -; V gene: TRBV6-5; J gene: TRBJ1-1; CDR3 protein: CASSYGQPPNTEAFF; CDR3 DNA: TGTGCCAGCAGTTACGGGCAGCCACCGAACACTGAAGCTTTCTTT
D gene: TRBD1; clone size: -; V gene: TRBV12-5; J gene: TRBJ1-2; CDR3 protein: CASGTGQGNGYTF; CDR3 DNA: TGTGCTAGTGGCACCGGACAGGGAAATGGCTACACCTTC
D gene: -; clone size: -; V gene: TRBV13; J gene: TRBJ1-1; CDR3 protein: CASIPTGSVGTEAFF; CDR3 DNA: TGTGCCAGCATCCCTACCGGCAGCGTCGGCACTGAAGCTTTCTTT
D gene: -; clone size: -; V gene: TRBV6-6; J gene: TRBJ2-2; CDR3 protein: CASSYSPGGHTGELFF; CDR3 DNA: TGTGCCAGCAGTTACTCGCCAGGGGGGCACACCGGGGAGCTGTTTTTT
D gene: -; clone size: -; V gene: TRBV7-9; J gene: TRBJ2-2; CDR3 protein: CASSPRGNTGELFF; CDR3 DNA: TGTGCCAGCAGCCCAAGGGGGAACACCGGGGAGCTGTTTTTT
D gene: TRBD1; clone size: -; V gene: TRBV19; J gene: TRBJ1-2; CDR3 protein: CASSNTGVKNYGYTF; CDR3 DNA: TGTGCCAGTAGTAATACAGGGGTTAAGAACTATGGCTACACCTTC
D gene: TRBD1; clone size: -; V gene: TRBV11-3; J gene: TRBJ2-7; CDR3 protein: CASSLGATGAGEQYF; CDR3 DNA: TGTGCCAGCAGCTTAGGCGCTACAGGGGCAGGAGAGCAGTACTTC
D gene: -; clone size: -; V gene: TRBV5-1; J gene: TRBJ2-6; CDR3 protein: CASSPTVLSGANVLTF; CDR3 DNA: TGCGCCAGCAGCCCAACGGTCCTCTCTGGGGCCAACGTCCTGACTTTC
D gene: -; clone size: few; V gene: TRBV12-3/TRBV12-4; J gene: TRBJ2-5; CDR3 protein: CASSLASQETQYF; CDR3 DNA: TGTGCCAGCAGTTTAGCCAGCCAAGAGACCCAGTACTTC
D gene: TRBD1; clone size: -; V gene: TRBV24-1; J gene: TRBJ2-1; CDR3 protein: CATSDSGTGDNEQFF; CDR3 DNA: TGTGCCACCAGTGACTCCGGGACAGGGGACAATGAGCAGTTCTTC
D gene: -; clone size: -; V gene: TRBV6-5; J gene: TRBJ1-4; CDR3 protein: CASSYSQNVNEKLFF; CDR3 DNA: TGTGCCAGCAGTTACTCGCAGAACGTTAATGAAAAACTGTTTTTT
D gene: TRBD1; clone size: -; V gene: TRBV9; J gene: TRBJ2-2; CDR3 protein: CASSVQPQGATGELFF; CDR3 DNA: TGTGCCAGCAGCGTTCAGCCCCAGGGGGCGACCGGGGAGCTGTTTTTT
D gene: -; clone size: -; V gene: TRBV29-1; J gene: TRBJ1-1; CDR3 protein: CSGQVLNTEAFF; CDR3 DNA: TGCAGCGGGCAGGTGTTGAACACTGAAGCTTTCTTT
D gene: -; clone size: -; V gene: TRBV5-1; J gene: TRBJ1-3; CDR3 protein: CASSLNVLSGNTIYF; CDR3 DNA: TGCGCCAGCAGCTTGAACGTACTCTCTGGAAACACCATATATTTT
D gene: TRBD1; clone size: -; V gene: TRBV10-3; J gene: TRBJ1-1; CDR3 protein: CAIREVVGQGALRTKAFF; CDR3 DNA: TGTGCCATCAGGGAGGTAGTAGGACAGGGAGCGTTGAGGACTAAAGCTTTCTTT
D gene: TRBD2; clone size: -; V gene: TRBV6-5; J gene: TRBJ2-3; CDR3 protein: CASSYSGTKGDTQYF; CDR3 DNA: TGTGCCAGCAGTTACTCTGGGACTAAAGGGGATACGCAGTATTTT